What follows are 21 T cell receptor beta chains derived from one specimen sequenced in a study of Ad26.COV2.S vaccination and SARS-CoV-2 variants. Treatment defined: roughly 20 received Ad26.COV2.S at low or high dose, single or two shots; 5 received placebo; per-sample allocation not given. Sampling was done on day 63 after the first vaccine or placebo injection. Repertoires were generated with immunoSEQ multiplex PCR, while TCRdb's copy carries only in-frame clones and drops some. Among more than 400,000 clones, 80% to 95% were seen once, and the ten largest hold about 4.1%. The sample in question was peripheral blood, obtained in a trial of Ad26.COV2.S vaccine versus placebo. The receptors derive from a person between 18 and 59 years old who received the Ad26.COV2.S COVID-19 vaccine or a placebo.

This chain uses TRBV5-4 with TRBJ2-7, with 10 bases identical to TRBD1. Germline V gene data show CDR1 as SGHNT and CDR2 as YYREEE (reference sequence). Trimming took 4 bases from V and 4 from J; bases not matched to a gene: 8. This CDR3 is 15 amino acids long. This CDR3 reads CASSRQGARGYEQYF. CDR3 coding DNA: TGTGCCAGCAGCCGACAGGGGGCGAGAGGATACGAGCAGTACTTC.

The chain has TRBV6-2 or TRBV6-3 and TRBJ2-7, with D tentatively TRBD1 (6 bases). This CDR3 is built from 15 residues. The germline V gene has CDR1 MNHEY and CDR2 SVGEGT. Trimming removed 0 bases at V and 2 bases at J, with 11 bases between. CDR3: CASSYSFQGTYEQYF. CDR3 bases: TGTGCCAGCAGTTACTCGTTTCAGGGGACCTACGAGCAGTACTTC.

This rearrangement joins TRBV10-1 to TRBJ2-1; D is unclear. CDR3 length equals 14 residues. V lost 3 bases and J lost 4, with 10 bases in between. The V gene's germline CDR1 is WNHNN and CDR2 SYGVQD (reference sequence). Written as DNA, the CDR3 is TGCGCCAGCAGTGAAGAACTGGATTACAATGAGCAGTTCTTC. As protein: CASSEELDYNEQFF.

The chain combines TRBV5-1 with TRBJ2-1; 8 bases align to TRBD2. The junction had 6 bases not matched to a gene; V was cut back by 7 bases and J by 3 bases. CDR1 is SGHRS, CDR2 YFSETQ, per germline. This CDR3 comprises 14 residues. CDR3: CASGLRGVYNEQFF. Here the CDR3 DNA reads TGCGCCAGCGGGTTGCGGGGGGTCTACAATGAGCAGTTCTTC.

This chain joins TRBV5-1 and TRBJ2-2, with a possible D match to TRBD1 (6 bases). CDR1 and CDR2 (germline): SGHRS, YFSETQ. The CDR3 totals 16 residues. V lost 1 base and J lost 3, with 13 bases in between. CDR3 in amino acids: CASSLTGRRDTGELFF. The CDR3 DNA reads TGCGCCAGCAGCTTGACAGGGAGAAGGGACACCGGGGAGCTGTTTTTT.

The chain links TRBV6-5 to TRBJ1-6, with D unclear. The germline CDR1 and CDR2 sequences are MNHEY and SVGAGI. The CDR3 runs 14 residues. V dropped 8 bases and J dropped 0 bases, with 8 bases sitting between them. CDR3: CASSYSSYNSPLHF. In DNA, the CDR3 is TGTGCCAGCTCATATAGCTCCTATAATTCACCCCTCCACTTT.

The V call is TRBV19, the J call TRBJ1-5; no definite D call. This CDR3 has 16 amino acids. Trimming took off 7 bases at V and 3 bases at J, with 19 bases between the two ends. Germline V gene sequence: CDR1 LNHDA, CDR2 SQIVND (reference sequence). The CDR3 DNA follows: TGTGCCAGTACCCCGGGCACGATCTTCAACAATCAGCCCCAGCATTTT. Translating it yields CASTPGTIFNNQPQHF.

The chain combines TRBV28 with TRBJ1-1; 9 bases are shared with TRBD1. There are 14 residues in the CDR3. Trimming took 3 bases from V and 6 from J; bases not matched to a gene: 5. Germline CDR1 is MDHEN and CDR2 is SYDVKM. The CDR3 bases are TGTGCCAGCAGTTTTGGGACAGGGATATCTGAAGCTTTCTTT. Its protein is CASSFGTGISEAFF. Complete variable domain (other parts from reference TRBV28 and TRBJ1-1): DVKVTQSSRYLVKRTGEKVFLECVQDMDHENMFWYRQDPGLGLRLIYFSYDVKMKEKGDIPEGYSVSREKKERFSLILESASTNQTSMYLCASSFGTGISEAFFGQGTRLTVV.

This chain connects TRBV11-1 to TRBJ2-3; the match to TRBD2 covers 14 bases. CDR3 length: 16 amino acids. V lost 3 bases and J lost 4; bases outside the gene matches: 3. Per germline, CDR1 SGHAT and CDR2 FQDESV (reference sequence). As DNA, the CDR3 is TGTGCCAGCAGCTTCGGACTAGCGGGAGGACCAGATACGCAGTATTTT. Its translation: CASSFGLAGGPDTQYF.

This clone was detected only once. V is TRBV7-8 and J is TRBJ2-1; 9 bases match TRBD1. With 4 bases clipped from V and 3 bases from J, the junction kept 4 bases outside the gene matches. The CDR3 has 15 amino acids. Germline V lookup: CDR1 SGHVS, CDR2 FQNEAQ. This chain's CDR3 is CASSSYRGLYNEQFF. The CDR3 DNA sequence: TGTGCCAGCAGCTCTTACAGGGGGCTCTACAATGAGCAGTTCTTC.

A word on this clone: Other DNA sequences in the same sample also yield this CDR3. This chain joins TRBV20-1 and TRBJ2-5, with D perhaps assigned TRBD1 or TRBD2 (5 bases each). The V gene lost 3 bases and the J gene lost 4 bases, with 6 bases spanning the gap. This CDR3 is built from 11 residues. Germline values: CDR1 DFQATT, CDR2 SNEGSKA (reference sequence). CDR3 coding DNA: TGCAGTGCTAGGGGGACAGAGACCCAGTACTTC. Residues: CSARGTETQYF.

This sequence joins TRBV7-2 and TRBJ1-1; no clear D. Germline V gene sequence: CDR1 SGHTA, CDR2 FQGNSA. The CDR3 consists of 18 residues. V lost 5 bases to trimming and J lost 3 bases, with 25 bases between them. The CDR3 region is CASSPPTLRAWTDTEAFF. The CDR3 nucleotides read TGTGCCAGCAGCCCGCCCACCCTTCGGGCCTGGACGGACACTGAAGCTTTCTTT.

The V gene is TRBV27, the J gene TRBJ1-1, with 8 bases that match TRBD1. The CDR3 spans 15 residues. The germline V gene has CDR1 MNHEY and CDR2 SMNVEV (reference sequence). Trimming at V came to 3 bases and at J to 7 bases, leaving 10 bases not matched to a gene. CDR3: CASSFSGQGQLEAFF. The CDR3 DNA is TGTGCCAGCAGTTTTTCCGGACAGGGACAACTTGAAGCTTTCTTT.

This clone was detected once. V and J are TRBV6-2 or TRBV6-3 and TRBJ2-1, with D unclear. Germline V gives CDR1 MNHEY, CDR2 SVGEGT. The V end was cut by 4 bases, the J end by 8 bases, with 9 bases between. CDR3 length: 12 residues. The CDR3 spells CASSSFLDEQFF. CDR3 in DNA: TGTGCCAGCAGTTCATTTCTAGATGAGCAGTTCTTC.

The CDR3 DNA follows: TGTGCCAGTAGTATGTACAGGTCGGCCGGGGAGCTGTTTTTT. Amino acids: CASSMYRSAGELFF. The rearrangement uses TRBV19 and TRBJ2-2; D may be TRBD1 (5 bases). The CDR3 consists of 14 residues. V lost 3 bases and J 6 bases, leaving 11 bases between the germline ends. Germline CDR1 reads LNHDA; CDR2 reads SQIVND (reference sequence).

This clone was detected once. The rearrangement links TRBV5-6 to TRBJ2-7; 7 nucleotides line up with TRBD2. CDR3 length equals 15 residues. Looked up from germline, CDR1 is SGHDT and CDR2 is YYEEEE. The ends lost 4 bases at V and 2 bases at J; junction bases unmatched: 9. The CDR3 DNA reads TGTGCCAGCAGCCTCGGGGTAGCGGGTACCTACGAGCAGTACTTC. Its protein is CASSLGVAGTYEQYF. The whole variable domain, filled in from reference TRBV5-6 and TRBJ2-7, reads DAGVTQSPTHLIKTRGQQVTLRCSPKSGHDTVSWYQQALGQGPQFIFQYYEEEERQRGNFPDRFSGHQFPNYSSELNVNALLLGDSALYLCASSLGVAGTYEQYFGPGTRLTVT.

This clone was observed once. The chain links TRBV28 to TRBJ1-3; possibly TRBD1 for D (5 bases). The V and J ends lost 4 bases and 4 bases respectively, with 8 bases between them. This CDR3 has 13 residues. Per the germline V gene, CDR1 is MDHEN and CDR2 is SYDVKM. CDR3 residues: CASSYNRGNTIYF. CDR3 nucleotides: TGTGCCAGCAGTTATAACAGGGGAAACACCATATATTTT.

This chain links TRBV7-8 with TRBJ2-1, with D possibly being TRBD1 or TRBD2 (5 bases each). This CDR3 region has 16 residues. V was clipped by 4 bases and J by 6 bases, with 19 bases between them. Germline lookup yields CDR1 SGHVS and CDR2 FQNEAQ. The CDR3 here is CASSYLGETRRNEQFF. CDR3 in DNA: TGTGCCAGCAGCTATCTAGGGGAGACCAGGCGCAATGAGCAGTTCTTC.

The chain carries TRBV6-5 and TRBJ2-1; the match to TRBD2 covers 14 bases. CDR1 is MNHEY and CDR2 is SVGAGI in the germline V gene. This CDR3 has 14 residues. V trimming: 7 bases; J trimming: 9 bases; junction bases outside the gene matches: 5. The DNA of the CDR3 is TGTGCCAGCACCTGGGGACTAGCGGGAGCTGAGCAGTTCTTC. Encoded protein: CASTWGLAGAEQFF.

The chain couples TRBV3-1 (or the pseudogene TRBV3-2) to TRBJ2-5, with a weak D call TRBD1 (6 bases). The CDR3 is 13 amino acids. CDR1 and CDR2 (germline): LGHDT, YNNKEL (reference sequence). V lost 5 bases, J lost 9 bases, and 16 bases lay in between. The CDR3 is CASSRGGAEPQYF. The CDR3 DNA follows: TGTGCCAGCAGCAGAGGGGGAGCGGAGCCCCAGTACTTC.

The rearrangement uses TRBV14 and TRBJ2-1; 13 nucleotides align to TRBD2. Germline lookup yields CDR1 SGHDN and CDR2 FVKESK. J lost 2 bases, V lost 6 bases, and 7 bases had no gene match. The CDR3 totals 17 residues. CDR3 coding DNA: TGTGCCAGCAGTCCCGCCGGACTAGCGGGAGCCTACAATGAGCAGTTCTTC. This sequence encodes CASSPAGLAGAYNEQFF.